These 23 T cell receptor beta chains were sequenced from one sample in a study of blood T cells in healthy people across ages. A second PCR of roughly 7 to 11 cycles used a sample-barcoded 5' primer and a J-beta primer mix. MiXCR was run by TCRdb on the 5' RACE reads, yielding one entry per CDR3 protein. Of over a million distinct CDR3 sequences listed, approximately 39% were seen once; the top ten hold about 3.8%. Sequencing was done on a sample of blood. Source of these receptors: a woman younger than 30 in good health.

This chain connects TRBV30 to TRBJ1-2, with D maybe TRBD1 (5 bases). Germline CDR1 and CDR2: GTSNPN and SVGIG (reference sequence). This CDR3 is 13 amino acids long. The ends were cut back, 0 bases at V and 9 bases at J, with 14 bases in the middle. CDR3 amino acids: CAWSVYGGCSYTF. CDR3 DNA: TGTGCCTGGAGTGTATATGGGGGATGCAGCTACACCTTC. Supplemented by reference TRBV30 and TRBJ1-2, the full variable domain reads SQTIHQWPATLVQPVGSPLSLECTVEGTSNPNLYWYRQAAGRGLQLLFYSVGIGQISSEVPQNLSASRPQDRQFILSSKKLLLSDSGFYLCAWSVYGGCSYTFGSGTRLTVV.

In its sample, this clonotype was seen many times. The chain carries TRBV5-1 and TRBJ1-1; TRBD1 is a possible D gene (6 bases). In germline, CDR1 is SGHRS, CDR2 YFSETQ. The CDR3 has 15 amino acids. Trimming shortened V by 4 bases and J by 1 base, and 14 bases separated the two germline ends. The chain's CDR3 is CASSPAAGQNTEAFF. The CDR3 nucleotides are TGCGCCAGCAGCCCCGCAGCGGGACAGAACACTGAAGCTTTCTTT.

The chain couples TRBV18 to TRBJ2-1; 11 bases match TRBD1. V lost 4 bases and J lost 9; bases outside the gene matches: 8. The CDR3 spans 15 residues. From germline, CDR1 is KGHSH and CDR2 LQKENI. This CDR3 reads CASSRQRGTGGEQFF. The CDR3, as DNA: TGTGCCAGCTCACGACAACGCGGGACAGGGGGTGAGCAGTTCTTC.

The gene calls are TRBV15 and TRBJ2-7; D assignment may be TRBD1 or TRBD2 (5 bases each). Germline V lookup: CDR1 LNHNV, CDR2 YYDKDF (reference sequence). Trimming left V 5 bases short and J 6 bases short, with 23 bases between. The CDR3 spans 16 residues. Here the CDR3 DNA reads TGTGCCACCAGCTTTGATGGTAGGGGCCCTAGCTTCGAGCAGTACTTC. Encoded protein: CATSFDGRGPSFEQYF.

There are many counts of this clonotype. The chain is built from TRBV20-1 and TRBJ2-3; D is ambiguous. Germline V gene data show CDR1 as DFQATT and CDR2 as SNEGSKA (reference sequence). The length of the CDR3 is 14 residues. V was pared by 2 bases and J by 0 bases, with 9 bases between. The CDR3 bases are TGCAGTGCTAGACTTCCTTCCAGCACAGATACGCAGTATTTT. This codes for CSARLPSSTDTQYF.

The CDR3 reads CASSPSGGVSTEAFF. The CDR3 DNA reads as TGCGCCAGCAGCCCATCGGGTGGGGTTAGTACTGAAGCTTTCTTT. The chain recombines TRBV4-1 with TRBJ1-1; D remains ambiguous. The length of the CDR3 is 15 residues. Germline assignment: CDR1 MGHRA and CDR2 YSYEKL. The V gene lost 4 bases and the J gene lost 5 bases, with 17 bases spanning the gap.

This clonotype has ten or more counts. J is TRBJ1-1 and V is TRBV12-3 or TRBV12-4; D gene ambiguous. The germline V and J ends were trimmed by 5 bases and 7 bases, with 5 bases remaining between them. The CDR3 runs to 10 residues. CDR3 region: CASSLSEAFF. CDR3 in DNA: TGTGCCAGCAGTCTGAGTGAAGCTTTCTTT.

The rearrangement joins TRBV6-5 to TRBJ1-1; TRBD1 aligns across 8 bases. The CDR3 loop spans 14 amino acids. V shed 0 bases and J 11 bases; nucleotides not matched to a gene: 8. Germline V lookup: CDR1 MNHEY, CDR2 SVGAGI. CDR3 sequence reads: CASSYSIPGGVAFF. The CDR3 region has the DNA TGTGCCAGCAGTTACTCGATACCAGGGGGCGTCGCTTTCTTT.

In this sample, this clonotype turned up a few times. The genes are TRBV4-3 and TRBJ2-7; 9 nucleotides match TRBD2. Germline CDR1 LGHNA, CDR2 YSLEER. There are 15 residues in the CDR3. Trimming cost V 0 bases and J 3 bases; bases outside gene matches: 3. CDR3 loop: CASSQDRAGGYEQYF. In nucleotides, the CDR3 is TGCGCCAGCAGCCAAGATCGAGCGGGAGGCTACGAGCAGTACTTC.

This clonotype was counted only a few times. The chain links TRBV12-3 or TRBV12-4 to TRBJ2-7; D might be TRBD1 (8 bases). CDR3 length: 15 amino acids. V was pared by 4 bases and J by 2 bases, with 15 bases between. CDR3 in amino acids: CASSWGGTGAYEQYF. The CDR3 nucleotides read TGTGCCAGCAGTTGGGGGGGGACAGGTGCCTACGAGCAGTACTTC.

This chain links TRBV10-3 with TRBJ2-5; D not resolved. CDR3 size: 12 residues. Trimming left V 6 bases short and J 3 bases short, with 8 bases between. CDR1 is ENHRY, CDR2 SYGVKD, per germline. The CDR3 coding sequence is TGTGCCATCAGCGAACCAAAAGAGACCCAGTACTTC. It encodes CAISEPKETQYF.

This clonotype was picked up a small number of times. The chain employs TRBV6-2 or TRBV6-3 and TRBJ2-7; 10 nucleotides agree with TRBD1. CDR3 length: 16 amino acids. Unmatched junction bases numbered 9, after V lost 7 bases and J lost 0 bases. CDR1 is MNHEY and CDR2 is SVGEGT in the germline V gene. CDR3 DNA sequence: TGTGCCAGCACCCGGGACAGGGGCCCACACTCCTACGAGCAGTACTTC. This sequence encodes CASTRDRGPHSYEQYF.

This clonotype was seen only a few times. This chain joins TRBV20-1 and TRBJ2-7, with D tentatively TRBD1 (6 bases). Trimming left V 0 bases short and J 0 bases short, with 9 bases between. The germline V gene has CDR1 DFQATT and CDR2 SNEGSKA (reference sequence). CDR3 length: 14 amino acids. This CDR3 is CSAREQGSSYEQYF. The CDR3, as DNA: TGCAGTGCTAGAGAGCAGGGGAGCTCCTACGAGCAGTACTTC.

This clonotype was recorded once. The chain is built from TRBV20-1 and TRBJ1-6; D is undetermined. V was pared by 5 bases and J by 5 bases, with 7 bases between. The CDR3 has 12 residues. CDR1 and CDR2 from the germline V gene are DFQATT and SNEGSKA (reference sequence). CDR3 protein: CSAGKDNSPLHF. The DNA of the CDR3 is TGCAGTGCTGGAAAAGATAATTCACCCCTCCACTTT.

This clonotype was counted between two and nine times. The V call is TRBV7-2, the J call TRBJ2-3; maybe TRBD1 (6 bases). CDR1 is SGHTA and CDR2 is FQGNSA in the germline V gene. This CDR3 contains 15 residues. Deletions cut 4 bases from V and 2 bases from J, with 13 bases between. CDR3 region: CASSSRAGVTDTQYF. The CDR3 nucleotides read TGTGCCAGCAGCTCCCGGGCAGGGGTCACAGATACGCAGTATTTT.

The chain uses TRBV11-1 and TRBJ2-7, with TRBD1 matching 7 bases. The CDR3 is 15 amino acids. CDR1 SGHAT and CDR2 FQDESV come from the germline V gene (reference sequence). Losses at the gene ends were 1 base for V and 3 bases for J; bases not matched to a gene: 6. Here the CDR3 DNA reads TGTGCCAGCAGCTTAGGGAAACAGGGGAGCTACGAGCAGTACTTC. It specifies CASSLGKQGSYEQYF.

The chain combines TRBV18 with TRBJ1-1; D call uncertain. Germline V gene data show CDR1 as KGHSH and CDR2 as LQKENI. The CDR3 totals 14 residues. With 2 bases removed from V and 1 base from J, the gap between germline ends came to 8 bases. The CDR3 protein is CASSPVGENTEAFF. The CDR3 nucleotides are TGTGCCAGCTCACCAGTGGGTGAGAACACTGAAGCTTTCTTT.

V is TRBV12-3 or TRBV12-4 and J is TRBJ2-1, with TRBD2 identical over 10 bases. The CDR3 contains 16 residues. Losses at the gene ends were 6 bases for V and 6 bases for J; bases not matched to a gene: 11. CDR3 DNA: TGTGCCAGCAGCCGCTCTAGCGGGAGAGCTTTCAATGAGCAGTTCTTC. Translated: CASSRSSGRAFNEQFF.

The DNA of the CDR3 is TGTGCCAGCAGCCATGAGAGACAGGGGTCAGGCACCGGGGAGCTGTTTTTT. It codes for CASSHERQGSGTGELFF. The V and J genes are TRBV4-2 and TRBJ2-2, with TRBD1 matching 8 bases. With 3 bases clipped from V and 4 bases from J, the junction kept 10 bases outside the gene matches. Germline values: CDR1 LGHNA, CDR2 YNFKEQ. The length of the CDR3 is 17 residues.

This clonotype was recorded a few times. The gene calls are TRBV5-1 and TRBJ2-1; 9 bases line up with TRBD2. Per germline, CDR1 SGHRS and CDR2 YFSETQ. V dropped 0 bases and J dropped 0; count of bases not matched to a gene: 1. The CDR3 is 16 amino acids. CDR3 bases: TGCGCCAGCAGCTTGGATAGCGGGGGCTCCTACAATGAGCAGTTCTTC. Amino acid sequence: CASSLDSGGSYNEQFF.

This clonotype was detected many times. The rearrangement links TRBV29-1 to TRBJ2-7; D gene uncertain. Trimming removed 6 bases at V and 7 bases at J, with 10 bases between. This CDR3 comprises 10 residues. CDR1 and CDR2 (germline): SQVTM, ANQGSEA. The CDR3 DNA reads TGCAGCGTCAGTACGCCTGAGCAGTACTTC. As protein: CSVSTPEQYF.

The V gene is TRBV4-2, the J gene TRBJ1-2, with D maybe TRBD1 (5 bases). CDR3 length: 16 residues. Germline-derived CDR1 and CDR2 are LGHNA and YNFKEQ. Between the trimmed V and J ends, which lost 2 bases and 0 bases, there was a span of 13 bases. CDR3 sequence reads: CASSQRTSGANYGYTF. The DNA for the CDR3 is TGTGCCAGCAGCCAAAGGACATCAGGAGCTAACTATGGCTACACCTTC.

The chain joins TRBV5-1 to TRBJ2-1; the D call may be TRBD1 or TRBD2 (6 bases each). The germline V gene has CDR1 SGHRS and CDR2 YFSETQ. The germline V and J ends were trimmed by 4 bases and 8 bases, with 19 bases remaining between them. CDR3 length: 15 residues. The CDR3 reads CASSAQGTPEDEQFF. For the CDR3, the DNA is TGCGCCAGCAGCGCCCAGGGGACTCCGGAGGATGAGCAGTTCTTC.